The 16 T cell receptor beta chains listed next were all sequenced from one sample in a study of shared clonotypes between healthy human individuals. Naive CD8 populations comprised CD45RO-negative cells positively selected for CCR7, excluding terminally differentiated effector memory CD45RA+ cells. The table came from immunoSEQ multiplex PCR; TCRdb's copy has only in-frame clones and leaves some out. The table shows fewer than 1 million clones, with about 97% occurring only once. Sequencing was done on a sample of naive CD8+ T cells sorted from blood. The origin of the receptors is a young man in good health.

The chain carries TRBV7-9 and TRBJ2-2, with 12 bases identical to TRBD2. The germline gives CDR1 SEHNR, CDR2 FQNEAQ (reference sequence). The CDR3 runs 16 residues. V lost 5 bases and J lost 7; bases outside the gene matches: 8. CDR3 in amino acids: CASSQWTSGKGGELFF. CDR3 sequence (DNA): TGTGCCAGCAGCCAATGGACTAGCGGGAAAGGCGGGGAGCTGTTTTTT.

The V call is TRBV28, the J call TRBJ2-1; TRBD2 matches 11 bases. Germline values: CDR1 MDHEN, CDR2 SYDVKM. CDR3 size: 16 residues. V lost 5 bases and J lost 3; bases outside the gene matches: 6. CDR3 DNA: TGTGCCAGCAGTCTAACTACTAGCGGGAGCTACAATGAGCAGTTCTTC. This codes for CASSLTTSGSYNEQFF.

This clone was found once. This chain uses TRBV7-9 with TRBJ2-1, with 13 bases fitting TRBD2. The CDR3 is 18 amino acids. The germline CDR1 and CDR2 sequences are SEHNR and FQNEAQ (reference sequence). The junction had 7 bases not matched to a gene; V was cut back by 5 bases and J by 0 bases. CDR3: CASSPRLAGGPSYNEQFF. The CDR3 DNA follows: TGTGCCAGCAGCCCGAGACTAGCGGGAGGACCCTCCTACAATGAGCAGTTCTTC.

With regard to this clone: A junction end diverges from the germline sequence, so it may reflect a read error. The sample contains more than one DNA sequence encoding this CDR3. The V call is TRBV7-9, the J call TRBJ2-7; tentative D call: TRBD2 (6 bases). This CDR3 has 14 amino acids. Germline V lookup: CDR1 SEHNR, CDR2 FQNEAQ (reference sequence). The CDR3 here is CASSLAGTPYEQYF. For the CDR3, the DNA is TGTGCCAGCAGCTTGGCCGGGACTCCCTACGAGCAGTATTTC.

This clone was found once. This CDR3 reads CATSRGAGSSEKLFF. The DNA for the CDR3 is TGTGCCACCAGCAGAGGAGCAGGGTCAAGTGAAAAACTGTTTTTT. This chain connects TRBV15 to TRBJ1-4; D perhaps matches TRBD1 (5 bases). V shed 1 base and J shed 7 bases, with 13 bases lying between them. Germline V gives CDR1 LNHNV, CDR2 YYDKDF (reference sequence). This CDR3 is 15 amino acids long.

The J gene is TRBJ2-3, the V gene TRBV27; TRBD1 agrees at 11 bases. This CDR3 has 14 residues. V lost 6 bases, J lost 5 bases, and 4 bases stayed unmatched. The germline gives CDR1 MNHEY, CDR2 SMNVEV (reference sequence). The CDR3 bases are TGTGCCAGCAGGGGGGGACAGGGGGAAGATACGCAGTATTTT. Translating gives CASRGGQGEDTQYF.

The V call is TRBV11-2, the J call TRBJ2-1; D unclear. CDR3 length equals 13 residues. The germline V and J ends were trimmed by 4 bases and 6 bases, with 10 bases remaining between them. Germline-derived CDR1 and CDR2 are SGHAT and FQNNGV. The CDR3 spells CASSSPSGNEQFF. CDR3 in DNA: TGTGCCAGCAGCTCCCCTTCCGGCAATGAGCAGTTCTTC.

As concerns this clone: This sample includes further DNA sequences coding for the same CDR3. The CDR3 loop is CASSYGAAYEQYF. The CDR3 DNA follows: TGTGCCAGCAGTTACGGGGCCGCCTACGAGCAGTACTTC. The genes are TRBV6-5 and TRBJ2-7, with D possibly TRBD1 on 5 matching bases. Germline CDR1 reads MNHEY; CDR2 reads SVGAGI. V was pared by 2 bases and J by 2 bases, with 7 bases between. The CDR3 runs 13 residues.

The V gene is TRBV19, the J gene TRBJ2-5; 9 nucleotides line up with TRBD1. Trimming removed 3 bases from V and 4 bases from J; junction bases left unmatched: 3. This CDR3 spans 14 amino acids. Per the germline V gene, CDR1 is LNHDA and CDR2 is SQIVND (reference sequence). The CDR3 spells CASSMGQGGETQYF. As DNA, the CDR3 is TGTGCCAGTAGTATGGGACAGGGAGGAGAGACCCAGTACTTC.

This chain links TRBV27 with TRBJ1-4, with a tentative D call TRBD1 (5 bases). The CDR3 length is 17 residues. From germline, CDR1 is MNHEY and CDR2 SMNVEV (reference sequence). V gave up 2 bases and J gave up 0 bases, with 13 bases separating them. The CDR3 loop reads CASSLGAGVTTNEKLFF. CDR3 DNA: TGTGCCAGCAGTTTAGGGGCAGGAGTTACAACTAATGAAAAACTGTTTTTT. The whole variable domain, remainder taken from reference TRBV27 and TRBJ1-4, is EAQVTQNPRYLITVTGKKLTVTCSQNMNHEYMSWYRQDPGLGLRQIYYSMNVEVTDKGDVPEGYKVSRKEKRNFPLILESPSPNQTSLYFCASSLGAGVTTNEKLFFGSGTQLSVL.

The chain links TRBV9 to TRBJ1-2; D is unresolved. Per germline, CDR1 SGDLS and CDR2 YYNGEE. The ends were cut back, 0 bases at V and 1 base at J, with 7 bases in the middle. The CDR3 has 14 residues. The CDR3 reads CASSVGQFNYGYTF. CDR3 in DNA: TGTGCCAGCAGCGTAGGCCAATTTAACTATGGCTACACCTTC.

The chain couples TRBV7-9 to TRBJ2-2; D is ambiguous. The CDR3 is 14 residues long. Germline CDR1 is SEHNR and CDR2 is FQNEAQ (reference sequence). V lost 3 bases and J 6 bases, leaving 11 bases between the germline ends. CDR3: CASSFDLSPGELFF. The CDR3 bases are TGTGCCAGCAGCTTCGACCTGAGCCCCGGGGAGCTGTTTTTT.

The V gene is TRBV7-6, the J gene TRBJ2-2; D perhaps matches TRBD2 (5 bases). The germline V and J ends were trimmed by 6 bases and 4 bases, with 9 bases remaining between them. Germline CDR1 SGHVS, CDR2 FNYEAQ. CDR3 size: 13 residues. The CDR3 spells CASSEGPTGELFF. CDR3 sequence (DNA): TGTGCCAGCAGTGAGGGTCCCACCGGGGAGCTGTTTTTT.

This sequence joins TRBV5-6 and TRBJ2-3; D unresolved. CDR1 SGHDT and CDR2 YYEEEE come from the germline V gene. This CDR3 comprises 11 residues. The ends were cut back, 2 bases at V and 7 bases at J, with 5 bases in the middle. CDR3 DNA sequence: TGTGCCAGCAGCTTAGAAAATACGCAGTATTTT. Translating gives CASSLENTQYF.

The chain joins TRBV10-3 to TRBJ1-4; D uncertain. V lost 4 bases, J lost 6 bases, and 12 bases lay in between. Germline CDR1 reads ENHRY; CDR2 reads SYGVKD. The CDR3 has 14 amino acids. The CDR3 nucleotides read TGTGCCATCAGTGCGTCAGTTACAGATGAAAAACTGTTTTTT. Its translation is CAISASVTDEKLFF.

CDR3 coding DNA: TGTGCCAGCAGTGACTTCAGTGAAGATTTCGAAAAACTGTTTTTT. This encodes CASSDFSEDFEKLFF. The chain combines TRBV2 with TRBJ1-4; no definite D call. Germline CDR1 is SNHLY and CDR2 is FYNNEI. The V end was cut by 3 bases, the J end by 8 bases, with 16 bases between. The CDR3 extends over 15 amino acids.